These 17 T cell receptor beta chains were all obtained from the same sample, sequenced in a study of Graves' ophthalmopathy and Graves' hyperthyroidism. The authors amplified TCR beta CDR3 regions from RNA transcripts. Second-round multiplex PCR came after a first-round RT-PCR that employed HTBI primers. TCRdb reprocessed the multiplex PCR reads via MiXCR and lists one record per CDR3 protein. Of over a million distinct CDR3 sequences in the sample, roughly 35% are singletons; the top ten hold approximately 10%. Sequenced input: peripheral blood or thyroid tissue (not recorded which). The receptors originated from an adult man with Graves' hyperthyroidism.

The chain uses TRBV7-8 and TRBJ2-5; perhaps TRBD1 as D (6 bases). This CDR3 has 14 amino acids. Trimming took 5 bases from V and 2 from J, leaving 12 bases between them. Germline lookup yields CDR1 SGHVS and CDR2 FQNEAQ. The CDR3 is CASSESDRQETQYF. The DNA for the CDR3 is TGTGCCAGCAGCGAAAGCGACAGGCAAGAGACCCAGTACTTC.

This clonotype was detected ten times or more. V and J are TRBV7-6 and TRBJ2-7; a possible D gene is TRBD2 (6 bases). The CDR3 runs 13 residues. Germline V lookup: CDR1 SGHVS, CDR2 FNYEAQ. Trimming removed 5 bases from V and 7 bases from J, with 15 bases in between. The DNA of the CDR3 is TGTGCCAGCAGCCCTAATCTTGGGGGGGAGCAGTACTTC. Residues: CASSPNLGGEQYF.

This clonotype was seen only a few times. The rearrangement links TRBV4-3 to TRBJ1-4; 10 positions match TRBD1. The CDR3 spans 16 residues. The V gene's germline CDR1 is LGHNA and CDR2 YSLEER. V was clipped by 4 bases and J by 7 bases; unmatched bases: 9. In DNA form, the CDR3 reads TGCGCCAGCAGCCTCGATTCCGGGACAGGGGTTGAAAAACTGTTTTTT. Its translation: CASSLDSGTGVEKLFF.

This clonotype has a handful of counts. The chain is built from TRBV20-1 and TRBJ2-7; D is possibly TRBD1 (6 bases). CDR3 length: 13 amino acids. V was trimmed by 4 bases and J by 0 bases, leaving 10 bases between them. Germline V lookup: CDR1 DFQATT, CDR2 SNEGSKA (reference sequence). Here the CDR3 reads CSATEDSSYEQYF. As DNA, the CDR3 is TGCAGTGCTACGGAGGACAGCTCCTACGAGCAGTACTTC.

The chain links TRBV9 to TRBJ2-7, with D perhaps TRBD1 (5 bases). In germline, CDR1 is SGDLS, CDR2 YYNGEE. V dropped 3 bases and J dropped 3 bases, with 19 bases sitting between them. The CDR3 contains 16 residues. The CDR3, as DNA: TGTGCCAGCAGCGGGAGTTTAGGGGATCAGTACTACGAGCAGTACTTC. Translating it yields CASSGSLGDQYYEQYF. Based on the CDR3 plus reference TRBV9 and TRBJ2-7, the full variable domain is DSGVTQTPKHLITATGQRVTLRCSPRSGDLSVYWYQQSLDQGLQFLIQYYNGEERAKGNILERFSAQQFPDLHSELNLSSLELGDSALYFCASSGSLGDQYYEQYFGPGTRLTVT.

The table lists this clonotype with a few counts. The CDR3 does not end in the conserved phenylalanine or tryptophan, so this is likely a read error. It is unclear where the CDR3 begins or ends on the DNA, so no DNA is shown, and the CDR3 is as TCRdb lists it. The chain couples TRBV12-3 or TRBV12-4 to TRBJ1-1. The CDR3 sequence runs 8 residues, both termini included. The CDR3 region is CASSLASP.

This clonotype came up many times. The rearrangement uses TRBV7-9 and TRBJ1-5; 7 positions agree with TRBD1. The CDR3 has 16 amino acids. V trimming: 1 base; J trimming: 3 bases; junction bases outside the gene matches: 6. CDR1 and CDR2 from the germline V gene are SEHNR and FQNEAQ (reference sequence). CDR3 nucleotides: TGTGCCAGCAGCTTAGGTCGGCAGGGGGACAATCAGCCCCAGCATTTT. Protein product: CASSLGRQGDNQPQHF.

This chain joins TRBV29-1 and TRBJ1-1, with 9 positions matching TRBD1. Per germline, CDR1 SQVTM and CDR2 ANQGSEA. With V trimmed by 4 bases and J by 7 bases, 19 bases remained unmatched. The CDR3 loop spans 17 amino acids. CDR3 sequence (DNA): TGCAGCGTTGCCCCTAACAGGGGGCGCGGGGGGTTTAATGAAGCTTTCTTT. Its protein product is CSVAPNRGRGGFNEAFF.

On this clonotype itself: This likely comes from a read error, as the CDR3 has no conserved phenylalanine or tryptophan at its end. The chain is built from TRBV5-1 and TRBJ1-2; weak D call: TRBD1 (5 bases). V was clipped by 2 bases and J by 1 base, with 12 bases between them. Germline lookup yields CDR1 SGHRS and CDR2 YFSETQ. This CDR3 comprises 15 residues. CDR3 bases: TGCGCCAGCAGCTTTGGGGCGGAGATTAACTATGGCTACACCTGC. It codes for CASSFGAEINYGYTC.

This clonotype was counted a few times. A read error may be the cause here, since a much bigger clone is one base away. V usage is TRBV11-2 and J usage is TRBJ1-1; D is unclear. There are 13 residues in the CDR3. The germline V gene encodes CDR1 SGHAT and CDR2 FQNNGV. V lost 6 bases, J lost 3 bases, and 11 bases lay in between. The CDR3 spells CASSYSIDTEAFF. CDR3 sequence (DNA): TGTGCCAGCAGTTACTCGATTGACACTGAAGCTTTCTTT.

This clonotype has a count of ten or more. The genes are TRBV9 and TRBJ2-5; 8 bases are shared with TRBD1. The CDR3 covers 15 residues. Looked up from germline, CDR1 is SGDLS and CDR2 is YYNGEE. V was pared by 3 bases and J by 4 bases, with 8 bases of the junction left unmatched. The CDR3 loop is CASSAGQGRGETQYF. In DNA, the CDR3 is TGTGCCAGCAGCGCCGGACAGGGTAGGGGAGAGACCCAGTACTTC.

The table lists this clonotype with a few counts. V and J are TRBV7-2 and TRBJ1-3; D is undetermined. The CDR3 is 14 amino acids. V was shortened by 6 bases and J by 2 bases, with 11 bases between the two germline ends. Germline-derived CDR1 and CDR2 are SGHTA and FQGNSA. CDR3 amino acids: CASSLMGAGNTIYF. DNA for the CDR3: TGTGCCAGCAGTTTAATGGGAGCTGGAAACACCATATATTTT.

The table lists this clonotype with a few counts. For the CDR3, the DNA is TGTGCCAGCAGTGGGTTCGGAAACACCGGGGAGCTGTTTTTT. Amino acids: CASSGFGNTGELFF. The V call is TRBV2, the J call TRBJ2-2; no definite D call. The V gene's germline CDR1 is SNHLY and CDR2 FYNNEI. The CDR3 is 14 amino acids. V was pared by 4 bases and J by 2 bases, with 8 bases between. Supplemented by reference TRBV2 and TRBJ2-2, the full variable domain reads EPEVTQTPSHQVTQMGQEVILRCVPISNHLYFYWYRQILGQKVEFLVSFYNNEISEKSEIFDDQFSVERPDGSNFTLKIRSTKLEDSAMYFCASSGFGNTGELFFGEGSRLTVL.

This clonotype was observed at least ten times. CDR3 DNA sequence: TGTGCCAGCAGCCCTCAACCTGACACTGAAGCTTTCTTT. This translates into CASSPQPDTEAFF. The J gene is TRBJ1-1, the V gene TRBV7-2; D call uncertain. The CDR3 contains 13 residues. Germline CDR1 and CDR2: SGHTA and FQGNSA. Deletions cut 5 bases from V and 3 bases from J, with 10 bases between.

The V gene is TRBV25-1, the J gene TRBJ2-2; 8 positions match TRBD1. Germline trimming cut 8 bases from V and 6 bases from J; bases unmatched to any gene: 8. The CDR3 runs to 14 residues. Germline loops: CDR1 MGHDK, CDR2 SYGVNS. The CDR3 sequence: CASGSDREAGELFF. DNA of the CDR3: TGTGCCAGCGGTTCGGACAGGGAAGCCGGGGAGCTGTTTTTT.

This clonotype was observed many times. V is TRBV4-1 and J is TRBJ1-6; D ambiguous. The V gene lost 0 bases and the J gene lost 14 bases, with 8 bases spanning the gap. This CDR3 is built from 12 residues. Germline-derived CDR1 and CDR2 are MGHRA and YSYEKL. Here the CDR3 reads CASSQDLLTLHF. The CDR3, as DNA: TGCGCCAGCAGCCAAGATCTCCTAACCCTCCACTTT.

This clonotype appeared many times. DNA for the CDR3: TGTGCCACCAGCAGAGAGCCAGGGAGGAGTCAGCCCCAGCATTTT. This codes for CATSREPGRSQPQHF. V gene TRBV15 combines with J gene TRBJ1-5; D perhaps matches TRBD1 (5 bases). CDR3 length: 15 residues. Trimming pared 0 bases from V and 6 bases from J, leaving 12 bases between. CDR1 is LNHNV, CDR2 YYDKDF, per germline (reference sequence).